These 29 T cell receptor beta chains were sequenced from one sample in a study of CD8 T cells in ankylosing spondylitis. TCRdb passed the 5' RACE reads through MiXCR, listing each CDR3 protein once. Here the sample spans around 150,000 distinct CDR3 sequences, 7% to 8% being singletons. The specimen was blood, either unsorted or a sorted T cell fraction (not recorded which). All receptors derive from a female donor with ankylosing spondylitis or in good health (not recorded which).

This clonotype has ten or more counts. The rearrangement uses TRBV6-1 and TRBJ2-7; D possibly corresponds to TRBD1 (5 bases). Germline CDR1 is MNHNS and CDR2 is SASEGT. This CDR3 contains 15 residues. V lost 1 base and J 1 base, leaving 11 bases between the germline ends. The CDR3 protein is CASSEVEGASYEQYF. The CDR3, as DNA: TGTGCCAGCAGTGAAGTTGAAGGGGCGTCCTACGAGCAGTACTTC.

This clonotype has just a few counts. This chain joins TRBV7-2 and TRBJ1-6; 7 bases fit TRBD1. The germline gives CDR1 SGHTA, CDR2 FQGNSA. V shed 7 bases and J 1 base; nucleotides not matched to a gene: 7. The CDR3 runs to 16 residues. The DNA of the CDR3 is TGTGCCAGCAACACAGGGGATCGGTCCTATAATTCACCCCTCCACTTT. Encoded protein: CASNTGDRSYNSPLHF.

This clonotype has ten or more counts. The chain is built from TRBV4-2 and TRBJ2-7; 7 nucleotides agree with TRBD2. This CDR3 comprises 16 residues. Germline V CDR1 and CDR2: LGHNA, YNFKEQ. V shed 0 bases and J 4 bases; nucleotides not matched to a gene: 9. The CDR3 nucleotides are TGTGCCAGCAGCCAAGATTTCGCGGGGGTTAGGTACGAGCAGTACTTC. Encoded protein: CASSQDFAGVRYEQYF.

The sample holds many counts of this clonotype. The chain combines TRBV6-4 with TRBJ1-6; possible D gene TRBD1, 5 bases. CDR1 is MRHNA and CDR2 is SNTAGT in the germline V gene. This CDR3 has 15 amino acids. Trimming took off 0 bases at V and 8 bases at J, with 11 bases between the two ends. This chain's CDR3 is CASSDSGVGYSPLHF. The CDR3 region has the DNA TGTGCCAGCAGTGACTCAGGGGTGGGCTATTCACCCCTCCACTTT.

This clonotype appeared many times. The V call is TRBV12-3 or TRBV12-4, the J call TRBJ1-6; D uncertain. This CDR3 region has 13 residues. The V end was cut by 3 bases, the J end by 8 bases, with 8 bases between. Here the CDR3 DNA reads TGTGCCAGCAGTTTGGGTGGTGATTCACCCCTCCACTTT. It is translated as CASSLGGDSPLHF.

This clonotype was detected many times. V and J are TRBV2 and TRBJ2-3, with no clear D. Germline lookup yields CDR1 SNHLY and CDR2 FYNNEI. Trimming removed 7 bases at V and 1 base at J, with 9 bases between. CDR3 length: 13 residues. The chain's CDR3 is CASTPSRTDTQYF. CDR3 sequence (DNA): TGTGCCAGCACCCCCTCACGCACAGATACGCAGTATTTT.

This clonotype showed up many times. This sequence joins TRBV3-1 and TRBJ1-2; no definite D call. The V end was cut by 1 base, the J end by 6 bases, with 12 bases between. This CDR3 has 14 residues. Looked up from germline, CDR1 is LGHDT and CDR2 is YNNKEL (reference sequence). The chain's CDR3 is CASSQVGRRDGYTF. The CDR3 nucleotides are TGTGCCAGCAGCCAAGTAGGCAGGCGGGATGGCTACACCTTC.

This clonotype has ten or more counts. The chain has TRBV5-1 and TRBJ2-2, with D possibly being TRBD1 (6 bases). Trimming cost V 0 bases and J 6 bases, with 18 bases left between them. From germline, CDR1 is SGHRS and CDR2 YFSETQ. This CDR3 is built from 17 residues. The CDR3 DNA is TGCGCCAGCAGCTTGGTAGTGCAGGGGAATAACGCCGGGGAGCTGTTTTTT. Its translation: CASSLVVQGNNAGELFF.

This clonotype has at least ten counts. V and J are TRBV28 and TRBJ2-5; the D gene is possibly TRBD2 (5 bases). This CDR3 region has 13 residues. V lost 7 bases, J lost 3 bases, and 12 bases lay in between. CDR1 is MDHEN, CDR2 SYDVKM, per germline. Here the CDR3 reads CASTKLAEETQYF. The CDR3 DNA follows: TGTGCCAGCACCAAGCTAGCAGAAGAGACCCAGTACTTC.

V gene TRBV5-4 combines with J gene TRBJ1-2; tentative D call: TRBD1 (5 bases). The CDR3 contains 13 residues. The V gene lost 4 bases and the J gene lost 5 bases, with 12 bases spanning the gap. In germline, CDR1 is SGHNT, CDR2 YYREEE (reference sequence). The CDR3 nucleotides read TGTGCCAGCAGCGCACAGGAGCAGTATGGCTACACCTTC. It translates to CASSAQEQYGYTF.

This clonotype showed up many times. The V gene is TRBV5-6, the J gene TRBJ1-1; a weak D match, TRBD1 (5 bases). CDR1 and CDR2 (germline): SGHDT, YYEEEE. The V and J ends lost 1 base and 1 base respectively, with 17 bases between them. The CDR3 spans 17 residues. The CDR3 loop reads CASSLPQGGKANTEAFF. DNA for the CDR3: TGTGCCAGCAGCTTGCCTCAGGGAGGGAAGGCGAACACTGAAGCTTTCTTT.

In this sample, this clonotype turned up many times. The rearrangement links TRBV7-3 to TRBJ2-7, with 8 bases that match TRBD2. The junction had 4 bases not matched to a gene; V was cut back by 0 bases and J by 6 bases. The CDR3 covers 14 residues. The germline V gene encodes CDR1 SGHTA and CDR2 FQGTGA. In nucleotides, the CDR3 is TGTGCCAGCAGCTTAACCGGGGGGGCCTCCGAGCAGTACTTC. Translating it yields CASSLTGGASEQYF.

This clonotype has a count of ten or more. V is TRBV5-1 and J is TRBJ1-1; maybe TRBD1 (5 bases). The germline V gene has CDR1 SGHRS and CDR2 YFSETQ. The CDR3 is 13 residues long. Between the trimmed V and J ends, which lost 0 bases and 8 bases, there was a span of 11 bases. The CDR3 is CASSLAERGEAFF. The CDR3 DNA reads TGCGCCAGCAGCTTGGCCGAAAGGGGAGAAGCTTTCTTT. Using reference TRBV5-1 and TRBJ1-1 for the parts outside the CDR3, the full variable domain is KAGVTQTPRYLIKTRGQQVTLSCSPISGHRSVSWYQQTPGQGLQFLFEYFSETQRNKGNFPGRFSGRQFSNSRSEMNVSTLELGDSALYLCASSLAERGEAFFGQGTRLTVV.

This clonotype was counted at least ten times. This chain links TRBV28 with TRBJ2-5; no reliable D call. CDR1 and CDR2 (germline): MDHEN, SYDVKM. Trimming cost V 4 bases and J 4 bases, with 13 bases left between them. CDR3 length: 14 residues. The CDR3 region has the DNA TGTGCCAGCAGTTCTTGGTTACCCCCAGAGACCCAGTACTTC. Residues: CASSSWLPPETQYF.

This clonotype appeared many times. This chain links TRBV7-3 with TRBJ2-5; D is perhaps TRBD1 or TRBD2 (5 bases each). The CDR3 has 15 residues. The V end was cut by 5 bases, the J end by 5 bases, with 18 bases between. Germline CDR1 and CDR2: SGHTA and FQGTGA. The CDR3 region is CASSIGYSREETQYF. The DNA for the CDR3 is TGTGCCAGCAGCATCGGATATTCCAGGGAGGAGACCCAGTACTTC.

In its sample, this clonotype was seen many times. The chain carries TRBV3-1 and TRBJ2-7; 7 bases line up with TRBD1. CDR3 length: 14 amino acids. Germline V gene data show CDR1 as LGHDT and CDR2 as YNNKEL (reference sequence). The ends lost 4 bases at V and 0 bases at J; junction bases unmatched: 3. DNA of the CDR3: TGTGCCAGCAGCCGATGGGACAGCTCCTACGAGCAGTACTTC. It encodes CASSRWDSSYEQYF.

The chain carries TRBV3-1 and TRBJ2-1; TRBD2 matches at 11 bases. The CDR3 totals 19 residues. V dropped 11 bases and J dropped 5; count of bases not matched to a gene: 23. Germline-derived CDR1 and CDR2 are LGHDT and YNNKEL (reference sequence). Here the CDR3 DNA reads TGTGCCGGTAGCCAAGATTTTTTCCTAGCGGGGGGATTTAACAATGAGCAGTTCTTC. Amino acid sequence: CAGSQDFFLAGGFNNEQFF.

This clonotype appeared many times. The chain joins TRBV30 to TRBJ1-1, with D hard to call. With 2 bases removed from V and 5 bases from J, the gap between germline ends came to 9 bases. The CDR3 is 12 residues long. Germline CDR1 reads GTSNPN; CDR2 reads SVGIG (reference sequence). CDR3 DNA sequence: TGTGCCTGGAGTCTAGGAGTTACTGAAGCTTTCTTT. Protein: CAWSLGVTEAFF.

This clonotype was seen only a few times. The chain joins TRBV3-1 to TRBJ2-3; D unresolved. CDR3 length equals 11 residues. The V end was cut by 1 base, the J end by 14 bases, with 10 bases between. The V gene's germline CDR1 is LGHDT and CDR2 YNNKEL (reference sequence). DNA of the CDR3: TGTGCCAGCAGCCAAGGGACCTTGGCGTATTTT. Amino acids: CASSQGTLAYF.

CDR3 amino acids: CASSLGSSRNTEAFF. In DNA form, the CDR3 reads TGTGCCAGCAGCTTAGGGTCCAGTAGGAACACTGAAGCTTTCTTT. The chain uses TRBV7-9 and TRBJ1-1, with D unresolved. CDR3 size: 15 residues. Germline V gene sequence: CDR1 SEHNR, CDR2 FQNEAQ (reference sequence). The V end lost 1 base, the J end lost 1 base, and 10 bases lay between the germline ends.

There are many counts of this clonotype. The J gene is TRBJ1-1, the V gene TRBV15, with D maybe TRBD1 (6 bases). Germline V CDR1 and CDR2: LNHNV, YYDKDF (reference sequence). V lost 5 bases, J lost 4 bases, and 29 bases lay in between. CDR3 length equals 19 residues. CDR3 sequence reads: CATSRTIGQSSNWATEAFF. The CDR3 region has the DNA TGTGCCACCAGCCGGACCATTGGACAGTCTAGTAATTGGGCCACTGAAGCTTTCTTT.

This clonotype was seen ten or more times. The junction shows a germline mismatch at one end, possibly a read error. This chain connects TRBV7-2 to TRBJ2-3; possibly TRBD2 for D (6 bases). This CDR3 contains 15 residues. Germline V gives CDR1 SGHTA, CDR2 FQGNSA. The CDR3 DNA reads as TGTGCCACCAGCCCGGACTACCTTAGCACAGATACGCAGTATTTT. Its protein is CATSPDYLSTDTQYF.

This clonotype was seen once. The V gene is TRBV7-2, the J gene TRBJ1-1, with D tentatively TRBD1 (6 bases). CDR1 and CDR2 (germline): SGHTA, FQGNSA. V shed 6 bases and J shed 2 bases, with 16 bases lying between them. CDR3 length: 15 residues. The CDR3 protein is CASRLQGWGNTEAFF. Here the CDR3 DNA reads TGTGCCAGCAGGTTACAGGGATGGGGAAACACTGAAGCTTTCTTT.

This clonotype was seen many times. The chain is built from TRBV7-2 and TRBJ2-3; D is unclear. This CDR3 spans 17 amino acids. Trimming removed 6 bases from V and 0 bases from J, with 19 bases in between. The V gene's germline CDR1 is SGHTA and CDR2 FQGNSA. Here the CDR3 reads CASSTYHSPLSTDTQYF. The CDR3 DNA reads TGTGCCAGCAGTACATACCACAGCCCCTTGAGCACAGATACGCAGTATTTT.

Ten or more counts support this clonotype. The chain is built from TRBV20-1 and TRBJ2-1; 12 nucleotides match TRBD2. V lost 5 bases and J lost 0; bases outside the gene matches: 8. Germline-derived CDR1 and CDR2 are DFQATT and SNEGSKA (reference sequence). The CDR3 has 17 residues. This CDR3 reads CSALTSGGTYSYNEQFF. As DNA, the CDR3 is TGCAGTGCTCTCACTAGCGGGGGGACCTACTCCTACAATGAGCAGTTCTTC.

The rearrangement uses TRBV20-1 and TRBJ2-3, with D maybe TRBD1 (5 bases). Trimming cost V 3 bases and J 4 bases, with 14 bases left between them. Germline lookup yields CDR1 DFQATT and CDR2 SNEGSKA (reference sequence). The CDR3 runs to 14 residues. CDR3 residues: CSASRADPPDTQYF. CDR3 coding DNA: TGCAGTGCTAGCAGGGCCGATCCACCAGATACGCAGTATTTT.

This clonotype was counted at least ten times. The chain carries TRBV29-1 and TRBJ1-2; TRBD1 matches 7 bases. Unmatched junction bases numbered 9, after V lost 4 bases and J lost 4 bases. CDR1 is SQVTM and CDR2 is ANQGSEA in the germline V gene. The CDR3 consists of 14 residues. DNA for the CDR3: TGCAGCGTTGGGGCGACAGGGAAGGGCTATGGCTACACCTTC. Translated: CSVGATGKGYGYTF. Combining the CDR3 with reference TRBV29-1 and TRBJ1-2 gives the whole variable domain SAVISQKPSRDICQRGTSLTIQCQVDSQVTMMFWYRQQPGQSLTLIATANQGSEATYESGFVIDKFPISRPNLTFSTLTVSNMSPEDSSIYLCSVGATGKGYGYTFGSGTRLTVV.

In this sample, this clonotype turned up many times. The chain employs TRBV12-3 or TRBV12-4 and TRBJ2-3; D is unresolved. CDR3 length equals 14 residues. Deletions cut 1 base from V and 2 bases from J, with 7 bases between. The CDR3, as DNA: TGTGCCAGCAGTTTAGTACAAGTCACAGATACGCAGTATTTT. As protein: CASSLVQVTDTQYF.

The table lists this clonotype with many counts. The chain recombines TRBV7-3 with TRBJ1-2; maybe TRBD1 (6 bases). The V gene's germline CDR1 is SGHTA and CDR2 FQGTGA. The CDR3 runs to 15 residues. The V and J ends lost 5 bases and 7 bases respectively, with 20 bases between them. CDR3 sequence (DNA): TGTGCCAGCAGCAACCAACCAGGGACACCTTCTGGCTACACCTTC. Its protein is CASSNQPGTPSGYTF.